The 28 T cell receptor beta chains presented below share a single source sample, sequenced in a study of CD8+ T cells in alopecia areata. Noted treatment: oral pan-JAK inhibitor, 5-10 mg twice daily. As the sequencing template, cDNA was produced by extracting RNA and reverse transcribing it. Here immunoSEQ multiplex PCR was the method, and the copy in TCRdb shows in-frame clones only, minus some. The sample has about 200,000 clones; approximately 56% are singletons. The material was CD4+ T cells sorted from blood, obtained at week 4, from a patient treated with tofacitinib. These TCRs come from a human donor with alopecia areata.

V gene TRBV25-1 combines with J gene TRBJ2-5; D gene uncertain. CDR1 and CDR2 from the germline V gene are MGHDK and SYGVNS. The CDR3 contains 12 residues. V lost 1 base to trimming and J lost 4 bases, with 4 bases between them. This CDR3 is CASSESTETQYF. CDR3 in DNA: TGTGCCAGCAGTGAATCGACAGAGACCCAGTACTTC.

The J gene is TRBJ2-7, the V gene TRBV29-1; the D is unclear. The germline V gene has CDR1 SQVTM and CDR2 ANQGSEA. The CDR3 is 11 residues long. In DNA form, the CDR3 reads TGCAGTTTTGGGGACTCCTACGAGCAGTACTTC. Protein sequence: CSFGDSYEQYF.

The CDR3, as DNA: TGTGCCAGCACTTACCCTTCGGGGTTTGAGCAGTTCTTC. Protein: CASTYPSGFEQFF. This chain connects TRBV7-2 to TRBJ2-1; tentative D call: TRBD2 (5 bases). This CDR3 has 13 amino acids. V dropped 7 bases and J dropped 9 bases, with 16 bases sitting between them. The germline CDR1 and CDR2 sequences are SGHTA and FQGNSA.

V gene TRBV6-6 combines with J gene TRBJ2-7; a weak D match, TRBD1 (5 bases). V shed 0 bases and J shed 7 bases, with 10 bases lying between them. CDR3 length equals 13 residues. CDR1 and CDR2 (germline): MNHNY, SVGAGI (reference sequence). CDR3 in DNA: TGTGCCAGCAGTTACTCGAAACAGGCTGAGCAGTACTTC. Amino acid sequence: CASSYSKQAEQYF.

The CDR3 here is CASSQLGGRGQYF. DNA for the CDR3: TGCGCCAGCAGCCAGCTAGGTGGTCGGGGGCAGTACTTC. The rearrangement links TRBV4-1 to TRBJ2-7, with D maybe TRBD2 (5 bases). The germline V gene has CDR1 MGHRA and CDR2 YSYEKL. The CDR3 runs 13 residues. V was shortened by 3 bases and J by 9 bases, with 15 bases between the two germline ends.

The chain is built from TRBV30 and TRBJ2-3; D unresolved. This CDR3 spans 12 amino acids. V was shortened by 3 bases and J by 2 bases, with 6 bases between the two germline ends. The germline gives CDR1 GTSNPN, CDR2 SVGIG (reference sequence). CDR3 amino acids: CAWRPYTDTQYF. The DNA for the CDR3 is TGTGCCTGGAGACCGTACACAGATACGCAGTATTTT.

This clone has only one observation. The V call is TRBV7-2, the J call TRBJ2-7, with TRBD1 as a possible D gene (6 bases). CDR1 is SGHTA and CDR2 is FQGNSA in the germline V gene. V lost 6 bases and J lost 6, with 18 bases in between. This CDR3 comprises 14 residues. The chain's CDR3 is CASRKTTGTSEQYF. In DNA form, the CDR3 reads TGTGCCAGCAGGAAAACGACAGGTACCTCCGAGCAGTACTTC.

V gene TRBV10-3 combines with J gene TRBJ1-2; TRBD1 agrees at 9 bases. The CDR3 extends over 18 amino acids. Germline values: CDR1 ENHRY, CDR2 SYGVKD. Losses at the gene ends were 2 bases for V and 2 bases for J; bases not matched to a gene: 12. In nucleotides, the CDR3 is TGTGCCATCAGTGAGGCCCCCGGGACAGGGAAGAGAAACTATGGCTACACCTTC. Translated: CAISEAPGTGKRNYGYTF.

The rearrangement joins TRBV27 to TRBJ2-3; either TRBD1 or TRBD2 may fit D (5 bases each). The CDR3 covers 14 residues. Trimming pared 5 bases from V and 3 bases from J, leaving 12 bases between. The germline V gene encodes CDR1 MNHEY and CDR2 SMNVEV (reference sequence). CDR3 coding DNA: TGTGCCAGCAGTCCCTGGGGGTTAACAGATACGCAGTATTTT. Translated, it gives CASSPWGLTDTQYF.

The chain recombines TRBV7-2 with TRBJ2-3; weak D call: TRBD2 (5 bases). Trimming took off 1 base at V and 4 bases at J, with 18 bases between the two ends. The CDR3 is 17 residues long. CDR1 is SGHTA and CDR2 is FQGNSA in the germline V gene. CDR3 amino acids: CASSLVRRLSGADTQYF. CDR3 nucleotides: TGTGCCAGCAGCTTAGTTCGACGGTTGAGCGGCGCAGATACGCAGTATTTT.

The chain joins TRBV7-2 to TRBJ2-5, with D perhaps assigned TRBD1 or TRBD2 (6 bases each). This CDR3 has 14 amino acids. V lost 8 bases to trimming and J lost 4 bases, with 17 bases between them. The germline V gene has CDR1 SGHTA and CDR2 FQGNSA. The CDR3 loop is CASAIRGAGETQYF. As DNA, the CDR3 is TGTGCCAGCGCCATAAGGGGGGCCGGAGAGACCCAGTACTTC.

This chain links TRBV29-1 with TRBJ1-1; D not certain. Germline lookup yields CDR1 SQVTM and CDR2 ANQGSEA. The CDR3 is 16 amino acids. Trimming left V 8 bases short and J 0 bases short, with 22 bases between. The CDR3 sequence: CSIPGGPSPMNTEAFF. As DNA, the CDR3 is TGCAGCATCCCGGGAGGGCCGTCGCCCATGAACACTGAAGCTTTCTTT.

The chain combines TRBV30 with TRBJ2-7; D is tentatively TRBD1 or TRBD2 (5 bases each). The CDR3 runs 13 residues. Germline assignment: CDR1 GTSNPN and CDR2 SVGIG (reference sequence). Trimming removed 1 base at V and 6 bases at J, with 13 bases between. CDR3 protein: CAWSGPGGTEQYF. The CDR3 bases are TGTGCCTGGAGTGGACCGGGTGGGACCGAGCAGTACTTC.

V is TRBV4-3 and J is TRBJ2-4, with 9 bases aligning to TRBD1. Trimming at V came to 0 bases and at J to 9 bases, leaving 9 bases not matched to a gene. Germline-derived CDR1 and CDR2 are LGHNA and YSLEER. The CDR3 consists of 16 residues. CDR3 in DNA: TGCGCCAGCAGCCAAGAGGCCGCGACAGGGGGAACCATTCAGTACTTC. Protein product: CASSQEAATGGTIQYF.

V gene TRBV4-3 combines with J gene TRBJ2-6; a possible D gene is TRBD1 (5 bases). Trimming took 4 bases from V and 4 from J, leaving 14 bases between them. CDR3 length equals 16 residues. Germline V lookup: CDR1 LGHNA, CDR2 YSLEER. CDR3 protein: CASSPGQGSGANVLTF. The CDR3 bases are TGCGCCAGCAGCCCCGGGCAGGGTTCAGGGGCCAACGTCCTGACTTTC.

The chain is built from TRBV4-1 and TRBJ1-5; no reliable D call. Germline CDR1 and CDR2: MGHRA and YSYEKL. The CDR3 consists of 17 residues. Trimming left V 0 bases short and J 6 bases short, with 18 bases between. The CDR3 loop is CASSQDYRAANGQPQHF. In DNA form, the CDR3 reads TGCGCCAGCAGCCAAGACTACCGGGCCGCGAATGGTCAGCCCCAGCATTTT.

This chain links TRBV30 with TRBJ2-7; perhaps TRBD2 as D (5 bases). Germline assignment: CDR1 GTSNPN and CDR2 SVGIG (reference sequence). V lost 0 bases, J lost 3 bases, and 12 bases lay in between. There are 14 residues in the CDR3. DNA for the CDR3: TGTGCCTGGAGTGTAGGAGGAGGAGTCTACGAGCAGTACTTC. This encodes CAWSVGGGVYEQYF.

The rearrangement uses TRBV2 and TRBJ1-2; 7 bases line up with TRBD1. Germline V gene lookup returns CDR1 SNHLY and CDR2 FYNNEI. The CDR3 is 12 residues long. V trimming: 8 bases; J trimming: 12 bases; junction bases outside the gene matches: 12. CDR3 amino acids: CASGTGVSRNTF. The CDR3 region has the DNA TGTGCCAGCGGAACAGGGGTGTCAAGGAACACCTTC. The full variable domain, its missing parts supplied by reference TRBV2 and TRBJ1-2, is EPEVTQTPSHQVTQMGQEVILRCVPISNHLYFYWYRQILGQKVEFLVSFYNNEISEKSEIFDDQFSVERPDGSNFTLKIRSTKLEDSAMYFCASGTGVSRNTFGSGTRLTVV.

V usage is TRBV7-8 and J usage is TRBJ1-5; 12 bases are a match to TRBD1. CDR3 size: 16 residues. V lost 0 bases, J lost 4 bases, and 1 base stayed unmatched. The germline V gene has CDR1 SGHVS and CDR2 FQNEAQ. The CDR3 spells CASSLAGQGANQPQHF. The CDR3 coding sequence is TGTGCCAGCAGCTTAGCGGGACAGGGGGCGAATCAGCCCCAGCATTTT.

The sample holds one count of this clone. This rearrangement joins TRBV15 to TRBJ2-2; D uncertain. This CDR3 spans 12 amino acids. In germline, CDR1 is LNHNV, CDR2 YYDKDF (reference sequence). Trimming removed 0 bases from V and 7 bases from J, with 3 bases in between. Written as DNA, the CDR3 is TGTGCCACCAGCAGAGATTACGGGGAGCTGTTTTTT. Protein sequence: CATSRDYGELFF.

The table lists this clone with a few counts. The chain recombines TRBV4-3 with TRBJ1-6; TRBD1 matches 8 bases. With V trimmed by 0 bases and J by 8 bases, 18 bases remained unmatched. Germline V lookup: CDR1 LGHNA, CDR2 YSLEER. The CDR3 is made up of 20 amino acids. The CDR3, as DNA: TGCGCCAGCAGCCAAGAAACCCCCGACAGGGGACCCTACCAACATTCACCCCTCCACTTT. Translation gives CASSQETPDRGPYQHSPLHF.

DNA of the CDR3: TGCGCCAGCAGTGACCCACAGGGCAGGGGCACTGAAGCTTTCTTT. Its protein product is CASSDPQGRGTEAFF. This chain connects TRBV10-2 to TRBJ1-1; tentatively, D is TRBD1 (6 bases). Germline CDR1 WSHSY, CDR2 SAAADI. The CDR3 loop spans 15 amino acids. The ends were cut back, 3 bases at V and 4 bases at J, with 15 bases in the middle.

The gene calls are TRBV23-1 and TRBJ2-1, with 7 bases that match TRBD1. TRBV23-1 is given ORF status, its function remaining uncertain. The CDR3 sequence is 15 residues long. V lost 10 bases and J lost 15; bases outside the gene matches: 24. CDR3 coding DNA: TGCGCCACCCGTACGGGACAGATCCCTACAATGGAACGGTTCTTC. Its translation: CATRTGQIPTMERFF.

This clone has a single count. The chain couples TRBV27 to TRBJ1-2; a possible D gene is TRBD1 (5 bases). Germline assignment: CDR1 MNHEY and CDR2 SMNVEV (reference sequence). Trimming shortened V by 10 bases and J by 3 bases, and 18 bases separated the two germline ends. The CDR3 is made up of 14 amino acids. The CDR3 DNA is TGTGCCACGGGACCTAATCAGGGATACTATGGCTACACCTTC. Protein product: CATGPNQGYYGYTF.

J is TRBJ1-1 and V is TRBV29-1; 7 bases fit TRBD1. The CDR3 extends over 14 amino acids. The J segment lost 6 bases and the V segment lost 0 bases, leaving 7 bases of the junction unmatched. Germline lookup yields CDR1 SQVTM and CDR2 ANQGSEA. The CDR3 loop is CSVEEPGRGPEAFF. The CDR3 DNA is TGCAGCGTTGAAGAACCGGGGAGGGGGCCTGAAGCTTTCTTT.

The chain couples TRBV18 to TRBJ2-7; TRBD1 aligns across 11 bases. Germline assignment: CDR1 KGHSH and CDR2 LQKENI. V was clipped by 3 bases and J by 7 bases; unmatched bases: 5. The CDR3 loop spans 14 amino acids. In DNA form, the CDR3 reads TGTGCCAGCTCACCCGGGACAGGGGGACGGGAGCAGTACTTC. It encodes CASSPGTGGREQYF.

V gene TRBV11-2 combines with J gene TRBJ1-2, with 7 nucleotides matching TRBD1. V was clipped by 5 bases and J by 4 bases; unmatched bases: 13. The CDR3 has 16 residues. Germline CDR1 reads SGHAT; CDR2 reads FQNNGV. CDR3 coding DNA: TGTGCCAGCAGCCCGGCGACAGGGATCACCCTCTATGGCTACACCTTC. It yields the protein CASSPATGITLYGYTF.

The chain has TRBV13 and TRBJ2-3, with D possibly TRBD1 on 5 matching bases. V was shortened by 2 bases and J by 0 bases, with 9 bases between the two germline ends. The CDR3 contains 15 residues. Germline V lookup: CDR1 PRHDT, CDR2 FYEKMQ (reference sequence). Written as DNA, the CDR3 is TGTGCCAGCAGCTTAAGGACACGTAGCACAGATACGCAGTATTTT. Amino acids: CASSLRTRSTDTQYF.